The clone carrying this T cell receptor beta chain was recorded a few times. Its antigen is currently unknown. The data stem from a study of post-analysis software for immune sequencing data. Overall study context: Secondary progressive, relapsing-remitting and progressive-relapsing multiple sclerosis were among the included disease courses.

Germline CDR1 is SGDLS and CDR2 is YYNGEE. The trim removed 4 bases at V and 6 bases at J, leaving 10 bases unmatched. The CDR3 runs 15 residues. Study outcomes and limitations: TRBV5-6, TRBV5-1 and TRBV20-1 belonged to a set of roughly 5 TRBV segments that were more frequent in patients than controls. Comparison with controls showed significantly lower normalized Chao1 diversity in multiple sclerosis patients.

Libraries were made from TCR beta cDNA, and they carried unique molecular identifiers. TCRdb itself ran the PCR reads through MiXCR, one entry per CDR3 protein. This sample has 600,000 to 750,000 distinct CDR3 sequences, with over 45% found just once. Sequencing was done on a sample of blood. The clonotype originates from a girl aged 2-9 years with multiple sclerosis. This rearrangement joins TRBV9 to TRBJ2-1, with 7 bases lining up with TRBD1. CDR3 protein: CASSLRQGSVNEQFF. The CDR3 DNA sequence: TGTGCCAGCAGCCTCCGACAGGGTTCGGTCAATGAGCAGTTCTTC.